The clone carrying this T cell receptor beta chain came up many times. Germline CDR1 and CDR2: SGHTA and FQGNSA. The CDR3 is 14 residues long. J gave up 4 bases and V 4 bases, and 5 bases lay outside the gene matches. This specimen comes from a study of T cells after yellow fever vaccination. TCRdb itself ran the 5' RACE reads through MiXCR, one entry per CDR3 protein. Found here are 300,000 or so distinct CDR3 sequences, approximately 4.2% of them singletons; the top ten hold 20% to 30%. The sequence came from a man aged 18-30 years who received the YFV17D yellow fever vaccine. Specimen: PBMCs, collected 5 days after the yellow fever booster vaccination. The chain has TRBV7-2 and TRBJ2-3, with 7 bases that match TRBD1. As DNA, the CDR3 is TGTGCCAGCAGCTCCAGACAGGGATCAGATACGCAGTATTTT. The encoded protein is CASSSRQGSDTQYF.